The clone carrying this TCR beta chain came up once. The record originates from a study of blood T cell repertoires in COVID-19. Study-wide background: PBMCs, B-cell-depleted T cells, or T cells were the source of the cDNA or gDNA that made up the material.

Authors' data handling: Reference gene primers were amplified, and this amplification served to estimate nucleated cell counts. Measured with immunoSEQ multiplex PCR; TCRdb has only the in-frame clones, and not every one. The D gene and trimming were derived from the DNA, and the V and J assignments and clone size from that table. The table shows 200,000 to 250,000 clones, with approximately 82% occurring only once. CDR1 and CDR2 from the germline V gene are MNHNS and SASEGT. The ends were cut back, 2 bases at V and 1 base at J, with 11 bases in the middle. The CDR3 is made up of 15 amino acids. The sequence came from a man aged 30 to 39 who had recovered from COVID-19. Sequencing was done on a sample of peripheral blood. The V call is TRBV6-1, the J call TRBJ1-2; D is ambiguous. CDR3 sequence (DNA): TGTGCCAGCAGTGAATACGGCGGTGTTAACTATGGCTACACCTTC. Translation gives CASSEYGGVNYGYTF.